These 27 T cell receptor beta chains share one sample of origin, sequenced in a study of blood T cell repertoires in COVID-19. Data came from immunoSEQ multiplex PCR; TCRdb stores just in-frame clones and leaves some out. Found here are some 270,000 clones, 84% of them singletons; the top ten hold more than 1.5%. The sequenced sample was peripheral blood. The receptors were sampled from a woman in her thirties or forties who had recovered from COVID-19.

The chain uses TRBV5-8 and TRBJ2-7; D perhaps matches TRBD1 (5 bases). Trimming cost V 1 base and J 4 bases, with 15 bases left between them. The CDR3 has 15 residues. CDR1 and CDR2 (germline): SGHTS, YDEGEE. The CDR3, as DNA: TGTGCCAGCAGCTTGTACTCTCAGGGCGCGTACGAGCAGTACTTC. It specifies CASSLYSQGAYEQYF.

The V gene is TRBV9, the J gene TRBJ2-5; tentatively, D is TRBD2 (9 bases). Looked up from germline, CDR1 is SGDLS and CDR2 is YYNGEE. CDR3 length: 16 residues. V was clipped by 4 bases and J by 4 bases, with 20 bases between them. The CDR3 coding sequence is TGTGCCAGCAGCTCAGGGGGCGGGGGGGCCCCAGAGACCCAGTACTTC. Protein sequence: CASSSGGGGAPETQYF. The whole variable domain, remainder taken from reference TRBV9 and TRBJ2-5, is DSGVTQTPKHLITATGQRVTLRCSPRSGDLSVYWYQQSLDQGLQFLIQYYNGEERAKGNILERFSAQQFPDLHSELNLSSLELGDSALYFCASSSGGGGAPETQYFGPGTRLLVL.

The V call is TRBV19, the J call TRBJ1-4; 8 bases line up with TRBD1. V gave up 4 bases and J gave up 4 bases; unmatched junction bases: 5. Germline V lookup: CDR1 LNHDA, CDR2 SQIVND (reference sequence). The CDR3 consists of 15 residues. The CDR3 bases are TGTGCCAGTAGTACCCGGACAGGGAATAATGAAAAACTGTTTTTT. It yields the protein CASSTRTGNNEKLFF.

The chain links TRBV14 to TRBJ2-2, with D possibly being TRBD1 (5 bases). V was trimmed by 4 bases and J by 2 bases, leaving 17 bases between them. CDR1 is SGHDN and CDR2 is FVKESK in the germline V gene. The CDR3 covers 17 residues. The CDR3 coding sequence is TGTGCCAGCAGCCGGACATCCTTCGTATTAAACACCGGGGAGCTGTTTTTT. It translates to CASSRTSFVLNTGELFF.

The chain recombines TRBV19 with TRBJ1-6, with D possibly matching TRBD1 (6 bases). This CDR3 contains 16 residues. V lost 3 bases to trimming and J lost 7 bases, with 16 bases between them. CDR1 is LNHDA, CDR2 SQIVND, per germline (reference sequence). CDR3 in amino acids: CASSIGQPGLNSPLHF. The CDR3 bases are TGTGCCAGTAGTATCGGACAGCCCGGCCTAAATTCACCCCTCCACTTT.

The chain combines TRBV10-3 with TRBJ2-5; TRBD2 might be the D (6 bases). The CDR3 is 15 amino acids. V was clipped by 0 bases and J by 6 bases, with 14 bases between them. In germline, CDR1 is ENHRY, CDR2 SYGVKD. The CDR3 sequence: CAISESWGGGKTQYF. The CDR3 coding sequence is TGTGCCATCAGTGAGTCCTGGGGCGGCGGGAAGACCCAGTACTTC.

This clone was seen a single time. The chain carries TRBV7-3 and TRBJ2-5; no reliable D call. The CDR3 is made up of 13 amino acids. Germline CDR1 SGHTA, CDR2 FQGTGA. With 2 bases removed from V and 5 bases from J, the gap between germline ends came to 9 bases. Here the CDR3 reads CASSLGPRETQYF. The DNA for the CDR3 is TGTGCCAGCAGCTTAGGGCCTCGGGAGACCCAGTACTTC.

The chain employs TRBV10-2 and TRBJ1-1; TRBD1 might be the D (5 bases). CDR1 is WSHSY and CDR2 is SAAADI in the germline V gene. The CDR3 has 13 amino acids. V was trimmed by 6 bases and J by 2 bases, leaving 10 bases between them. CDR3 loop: CASRAGTNTEAFF. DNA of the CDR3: TGCGCCAGCAGGGCCGGGACTAACACTGAAGCTTTCTTT.

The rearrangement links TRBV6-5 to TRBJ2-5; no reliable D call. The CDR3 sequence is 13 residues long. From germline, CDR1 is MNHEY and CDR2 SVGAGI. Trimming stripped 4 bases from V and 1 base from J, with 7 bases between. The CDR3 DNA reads TGTGCCAGCAGTTTCCTCCCCCAAGAGACCCAGTACTTC. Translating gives CASSFLPQETQYF.

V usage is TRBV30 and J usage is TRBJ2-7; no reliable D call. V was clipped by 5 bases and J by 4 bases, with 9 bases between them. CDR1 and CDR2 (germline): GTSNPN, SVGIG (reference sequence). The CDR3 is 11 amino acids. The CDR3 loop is CAWQELYEQYF. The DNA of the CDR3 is TGTGCCTGGCAAGAACTTTACGAGCAGTACTTC.

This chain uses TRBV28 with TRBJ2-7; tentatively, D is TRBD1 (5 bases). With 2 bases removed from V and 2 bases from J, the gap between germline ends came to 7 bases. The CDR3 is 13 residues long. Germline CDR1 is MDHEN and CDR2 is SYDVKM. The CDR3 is CASSLGRAYEQYF. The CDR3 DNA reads TGTGCCAGCAGTTTAGGCAGGGCCTACGAGCAGTACTTC.

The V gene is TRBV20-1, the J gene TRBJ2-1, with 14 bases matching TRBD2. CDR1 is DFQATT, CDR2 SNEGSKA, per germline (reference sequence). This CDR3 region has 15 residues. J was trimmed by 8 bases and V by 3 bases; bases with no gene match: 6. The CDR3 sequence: CSASVGLAGVHEQFF. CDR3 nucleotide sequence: TGCAGTGCTAGTGTGGGACTAGCGGGGGTGCATGAGCAGTTCTTC.

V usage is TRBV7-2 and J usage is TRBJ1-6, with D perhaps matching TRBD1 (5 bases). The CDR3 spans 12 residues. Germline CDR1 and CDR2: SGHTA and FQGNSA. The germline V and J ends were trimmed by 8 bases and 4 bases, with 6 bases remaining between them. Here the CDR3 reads CASQGYNSPLHF. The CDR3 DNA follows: TGTGCCAGCCAGGGTTATAATTCACCCCTCCACTTT.

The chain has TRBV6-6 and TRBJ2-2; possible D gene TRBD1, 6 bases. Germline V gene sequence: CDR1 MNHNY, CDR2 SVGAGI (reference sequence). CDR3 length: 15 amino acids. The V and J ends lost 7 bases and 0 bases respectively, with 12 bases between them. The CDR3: CASKPHRANTGELFF. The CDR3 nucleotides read TGTGCCAGCAAACCACACAGGGCGAACACCGGGGAGCTGTTTTTT.

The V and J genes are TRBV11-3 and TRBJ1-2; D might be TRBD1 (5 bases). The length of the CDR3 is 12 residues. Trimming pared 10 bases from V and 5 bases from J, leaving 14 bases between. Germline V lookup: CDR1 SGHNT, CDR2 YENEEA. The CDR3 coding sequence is TGTGCCATCCAGGGAGGGCTGTATGGCTACACCTTC. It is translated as CAIQGGLYGYTF.

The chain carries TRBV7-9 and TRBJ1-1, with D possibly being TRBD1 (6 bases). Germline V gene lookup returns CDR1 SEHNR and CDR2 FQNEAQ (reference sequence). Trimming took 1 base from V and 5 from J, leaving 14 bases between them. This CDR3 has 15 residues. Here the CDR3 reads CASSLGPGQSTEAFF. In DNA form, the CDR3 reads TGTGCCAGCAGCTTAGGTCCAGGACAGTCAACTGAAGCTTTCTTT.

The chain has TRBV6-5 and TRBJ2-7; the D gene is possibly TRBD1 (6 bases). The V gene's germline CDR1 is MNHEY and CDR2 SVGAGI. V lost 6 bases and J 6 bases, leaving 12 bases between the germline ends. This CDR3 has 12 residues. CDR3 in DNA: TGTGCCAGCAGAGCCAGGGGTACCGAGCAGTACTTC. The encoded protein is CASRARGTEQYF.

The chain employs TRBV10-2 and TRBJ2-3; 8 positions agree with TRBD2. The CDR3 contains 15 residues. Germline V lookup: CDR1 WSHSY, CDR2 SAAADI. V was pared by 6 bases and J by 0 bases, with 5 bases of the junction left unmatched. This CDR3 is CASSELAESTDTQYF. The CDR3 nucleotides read TGCGCCAGCAGCGAACTAGCGGAAAGCACAGATACGCAGTATTTT.

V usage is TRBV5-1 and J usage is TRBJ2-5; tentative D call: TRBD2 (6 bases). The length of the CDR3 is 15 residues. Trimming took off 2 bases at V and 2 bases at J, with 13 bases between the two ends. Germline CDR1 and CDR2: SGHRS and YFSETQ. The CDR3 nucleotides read TGCGCCAGCAGCTTATTGGGACTTTCTCAAGAGACCCAGTACTTC. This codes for CASSLLGLSQETQYF.

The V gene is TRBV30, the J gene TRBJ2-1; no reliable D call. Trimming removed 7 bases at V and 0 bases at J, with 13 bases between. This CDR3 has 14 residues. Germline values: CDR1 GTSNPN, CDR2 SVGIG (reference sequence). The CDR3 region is CAYDSRHSYNEQFF. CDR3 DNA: TGTGCCTACGATTCTAGGCACTCCTACAATGAGCAGTTCTTC.

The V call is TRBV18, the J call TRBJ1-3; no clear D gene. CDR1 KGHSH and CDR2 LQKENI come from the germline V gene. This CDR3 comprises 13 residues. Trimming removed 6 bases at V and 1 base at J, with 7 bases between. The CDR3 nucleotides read TGTGCCAGCTCCCCGGGATCTGGAAACACCATATATTTT. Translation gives CASSPGSGNTIYF.

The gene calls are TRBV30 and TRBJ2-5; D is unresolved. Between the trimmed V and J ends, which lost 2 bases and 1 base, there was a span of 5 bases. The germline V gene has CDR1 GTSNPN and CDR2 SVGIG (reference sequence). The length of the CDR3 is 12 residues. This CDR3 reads CAWSRGQETQYF. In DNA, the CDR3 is TGTGCCTGGAGTCGAGGCCAAGAGACCCAGTACTTC.

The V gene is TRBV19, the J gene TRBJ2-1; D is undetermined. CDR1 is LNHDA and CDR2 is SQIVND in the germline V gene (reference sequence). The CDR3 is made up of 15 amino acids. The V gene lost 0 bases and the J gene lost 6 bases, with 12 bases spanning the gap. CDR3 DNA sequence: TGTGCCAGTAGTATAGATATTGGTCTTAGCAATGAGCAGTTCTTC. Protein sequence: CASSIDIGLSNEQFF.

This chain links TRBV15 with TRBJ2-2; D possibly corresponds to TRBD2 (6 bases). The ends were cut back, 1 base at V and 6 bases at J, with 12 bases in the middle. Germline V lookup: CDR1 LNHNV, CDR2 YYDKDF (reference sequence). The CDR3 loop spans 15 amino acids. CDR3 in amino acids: CATSRGWGEAGELFF. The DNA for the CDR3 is TGTGCCACCAGCAGAGGGTGGGGGGAGGCCGGGGAGCTGTTTTTT.

This CDR3 reads CAIRSTGHHEQFF. CDR3 coding DNA: TGTGCCATCAGGTCGACAGGGCACCATGAGCAGTTCTTC. The chain employs TRBV10-3 and TRBJ2-1, with 7 bases lining up with TRBD1. CDR3 length equals 13 residues. CDR1 is ENHRY and CDR2 is SYGVKD in the germline V gene. V lost 6 bases and J lost 8; bases outside the gene matches: 7.

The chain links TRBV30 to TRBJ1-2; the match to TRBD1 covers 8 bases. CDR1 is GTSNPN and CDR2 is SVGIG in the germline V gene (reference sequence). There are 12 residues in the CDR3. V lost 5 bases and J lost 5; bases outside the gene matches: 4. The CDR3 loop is CAWEQGGYGYTF. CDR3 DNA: TGTGCCTGGGAACAGGGGGGATATGGCTACACCTTC.

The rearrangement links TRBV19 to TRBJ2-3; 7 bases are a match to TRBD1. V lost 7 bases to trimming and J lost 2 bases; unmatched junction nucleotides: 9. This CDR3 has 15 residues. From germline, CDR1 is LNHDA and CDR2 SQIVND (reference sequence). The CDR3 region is CASKLTGLITDTQYF. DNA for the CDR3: TGTGCCAGTAAGCTGACAGGGCTCATCACAGATACGCAGTATTTT.